A single sample gave rise to the 28 T cell receptor beta chains below, sequenced in a study of PD-1 blockade in classical Hodgkin lymphoma. Sequencing was performed with immunoSEQ multiplex PCR; in TCRdb, only in-frame clones are kept and a portion is missing. There are 110,000 or so clones in the sample; roughly 89% occur only once, and over 15% lies in the top ten. Described time point: cycle 4 day 1 (C4D1), after more than 5 weeks of nivolumab. Autologous stem cell transplantation was followed by relapse in every patient, and brentuximab vedotin exposure varied. This specimen was peripheral blood mononuclear cells (PBMCs), taken before the fourth cycle of nivolumab. Receptors were obtained from a human donor with classical Hodgkin lymphoma.

The genes are TRBV14 and TRBJ2-7; D call uncertain. The CDR3 runs to 13 residues. The V end lost 1 base, the J end lost 3 bases, and 7 bases lay between the germline ends. The germline V gene has CDR1 SGHDN and CDR2 FVKESK. CDR3 region: CASSQVIGYEQYF. The CDR3 region has the DNA TGTGCCAGCAGCCAAGTTATAGGCTACGAGCAGTACTTC. The complete variable domain, with remaining parts taken from reference TRBV14 and TRBJ2-7, reads EAGVTQFPSHSVIEKGQTVTLRCDPISGHDNLYWYRRVMGKEIKFLLHFVKESKQDESGMPNNRFLAERTGGTYSTLKVQPAELEDSGVYFCASSQVIGYEQYFGPGTRLTVT.

The genes are TRBV30 and TRBJ1-5; D unresolved. Deletions cut 1 base from V and 4 bases from J, with 8 bases between. Germline CDR1 is GTSNPN and CDR2 is SVGIG (reference sequence). This CDR3 is 13 amino acids long. This CDR3 is CAWSGRLNQPQHF. The CDR3 nucleotides are TGTGCCTGGAGTGGGCGTTTAAATCAGCCCCAGCATTTT.

V and J are TRBV15 and TRBJ2-3; 10 nucleotides line up with TRBD2. Unmatched junction bases numbered 9, after V lost 0 bases and J lost 3 bases. CDR3 length equals 18 residues. Per germline, CDR1 LNHNV and CDR2 YYDKDF (reference sequence). The DNA for the CDR3 is TGTGCCACCAGCAGAGATCGAGCGGGAGGGCCGATAACAGATACGCAGTATTTT. It specifies CATSRDRAGGPITDTQYF.

The chain is built from TRBV5-1 and TRBJ2-3; TRBD2 is a possible D gene (6 bases). V lost 0 bases and J 0 bases, leaving 11 bases between the germline ends. The germline CDR1 and CDR2 sequences are SGHRS and YFSETQ. The CDR3 sequence is 16 residues long. Here the CDR3 reads CASSLDGGGSTDTQYF. The CDR3 DNA sequence: TGCGCCAGCAGCTTGGATGGGGGAGGCAGCACAGATACGCAGTATTTT.

The V and J genes are TRBV28 and TRBJ2-5; D ambiguous. The CDR3 spans 15 residues. V lost 7 bases to trimming and J lost 0 bases, with 15 bases between them. Germline lookup yields CDR1 MDHEN and CDR2 SYDVKM. The CDR3 loop reads CASTRWATYQETQYF. The CDR3 DNA sequence: TGTGCCAGCACCCGATGGGCCACGTACCAAGAGACCCAGTACTTC.

The chain couples TRBV10-2 to TRBJ2-2; 7 bases map to TRBD2. The ends lost 6 bases at V and 0 bases at J; junction bases unmatched: 10. The CDR3 has 17 residues. The V gene's germline CDR1 is WSHSY and CDR2 SAAADI. The CDR3 region is CASRWQREDSNTGELFF. CDR3 nucleotides: TGCGCCAGCAGATGGCAGCGGGAAGATTCGAACACCGGGGAGCTGTTTTTT.

V is TRBV19 and J is TRBJ2-3; D is unclear. Trimming left V 4 bases short and J 3 bases short, with 11 bases between. The CDR3 has 14 amino acids. Per the germline V gene, CDR1 is LNHDA and CDR2 is SQIVND (reference sequence). The CDR3 DNA is TGTGCCAGTAGTACTCGACAAGGGACAGATACGCAGTATTTT. It codes for CASSTRQGTDTQYF.

In this sample, this clone turned up a few times. DNA for the CDR3: TGTGCCAGCAGCTTAGGGACTAGCGGTTCCGGGGAGCTGTTTTTT. This encodes CASSLGTSGSGELFF. This chain joins TRBV7-2 and TRBJ2-2, with 10 bases fitting TRBD2. V lost 1 base and J lost 6; bases outside the gene matches: 2. In germline, CDR1 is SGHTA, CDR2 FQGNSA. This CDR3 has 15 amino acids. Supplemented by reference TRBV7-2 and TRBJ2-2, the full variable domain reads GAGVSQSPSNKVTEKGKDVELRCDPISGHTALYWYRQSLGQGLEFLIYFQGNSAPDKSGLPSDRFSAERTGGSVSTLTIQRTQQEDSAVYLCASSLGTSGSGELFFGEGSRLTVL.

The rearrangement joins TRBV10-2 to TRBJ2-1; D remains unclear. The V and J ends lost 3 bases and 0 bases respectively, with 12 bases between them. The CDR3 totals 16 residues. Germline lookup yields CDR1 WSHSY and CDR2 SAAADI. This CDR3 reads CASSDYLESSYNEQFF. As DNA, the CDR3 is TGCGCCAGCAGTGACTACCTGGAGAGCTCCTACAATGAGCAGTTCTTC.

V and J are TRBV27 and TRBJ1-1, with TRBD1 as a possible D gene (6 bases). Trimming removed 3 bases from V and 3 bases from J, with 17 bases in between. Germline V lookup: CDR1 MNHEY, CDR2 SMNVEV (reference sequence). CDR3 length: 16 amino acids. The CDR3 loop reads CASSFNLRGIDTEAFF. CDR3 DNA sequence: TGTGCCAGCAGTTTTAATCTAAGGGGGATCGACACTGAAGCTTTCTTT.

The chain is built from TRBV6-5 and TRBJ1-2, with unresolved D. The V gene's germline CDR1 is MNHEY and CDR2 SVGAGI. V was shortened by 2 bases and J by 5 bases, with 9 bases between the two germline ends. The CDR3 totals 13 residues. Here the CDR3 reads CASSYAWLYGYTF. CDR3 nucleotide sequence: TGTGCCAGCAGTTACGCGTGGCTATATGGCTACACCTTC.

V and J are TRBV4-1 and TRBJ2-7; maybe TRBD1 (6 bases). Germline V gene lookup returns CDR1 MGHRA and CDR2 YSYEKL. This CDR3 has 18 amino acids. V lost 4 bases and J lost 0, with 22 bases in between. CDR3 nucleotide sequence: TGCGCCAGCAGCCCTCACCCCCAGGGGCCGAAAGACTCCTACGAGCAGTACTTC. Amino acid sequence: CASSPHPQGPKDSYEQYF.

The chain uses TRBV7-9 and TRBJ2-7; 13 bases agree with TRBD2. There are 17 residues in the CDR3. The V gene end was trimmed by 4 bases and the J gene end by 2 bases; junction bases not matched to a gene: 8. Germline assignment: CDR1 SEHNR and CDR2 FQNEAQ (reference sequence). In nucleotides, the CDR3 is TGTGCCAGCAGCTCGAGGGGAGGGACTAGCGGGACCTACGAGCAGTACTTC. As protein: CASSSRGGTSGTYEQYF.

The rearrangement links TRBV19 to TRBJ2-3; 7 bases are a match to TRBD1. Germline-derived CDR1 and CDR2 are LNHDA and SQIVND (reference sequence). This CDR3 is 14 amino acids long. V gave up 5 bases and J gave up 2 bases; unmatched junction bases: 4. The CDR3 region has the DNA TGTGCCAGTAGTCCCGGGACAGTCACAGATACGCAGTATTTT. Its protein is CASSPGTVTDTQYF. Looking up the rest from reference TRBV19 and TRBJ2-3 gives the full variable domain: DGGITQSPKYLFRKEGQNVTLSCEQNLNHDAMYWYRQDPGQGLRLIYYSQIVNDFQKGDIAEGYSVSREKKESFPLTVTSAQKNPTAFYLCASSPGTVTDTQYFGPGTRLTVL.

The rearrangement uses TRBV11-1 and TRBJ2-1; 13 positions match TRBD2. After removal of 5 bases from V and 5 bases from J, the junction contained 3 bases not matched to a gene. CDR3 length equals 15 residues. The germline gives CDR1 SGHAT, CDR2 FQDESV (reference sequence). DNA of the CDR3: TGTGCCAGCAGCCCGGGACTAGCGGGGAACAATGAGCAGTTCTTC. It codes for CASSPGLAGNNEQFF.

This clone was seen just once. The chain links TRBV27 to TRBJ2-3; 10 bases match TRBD2. Germline V CDR1 and CDR2: MNHEY, SMNVEV (reference sequence). J was trimmed by 5 bases and V by 2 bases; bases with no gene match: 10. This CDR3 is 17 amino acids long. The CDR3 nucleotides are TGTGCCAGCAGTTTACTAGCGGGAGCGCCGGGAGTAGATACGCAGTATTTT. It codes for CASSLLAGAPGVDTQYF.

This clone was detected only once. CDR3 DNA sequence: TGCAGCGTTGAAAGGGGGGGGCGGGAGAGGTCCTATTTCTACAATGAGCAGTTCTTC. It specifies CSVERGGRERSYFYNEQFF. V and J are TRBV29-1 and TRBJ2-1, with D maybe TRBD2 (7 bases). Trimming left V 2 bases short and J 3 bases short, with 26 bases between. The CDR3 extends over 19 amino acids. CDR1 SQVTM and CDR2 ANQGSEA come from the germline V gene.

The chain couples TRBV10-3 to TRBJ2-7; D unresolved. V lost 6 bases, J lost 0 bases, and 12 bases lay in between. Germline lookup yields CDR1 ENHRY and CDR2 SYGVKD. This CDR3 is built from 14 residues. This chain's CDR3 is CAISAMTDSYEQYF. DNA of the CDR3: TGTGCCATCAGCGCGATGACGGACTCCTACGAGCAGTACTTC.

This chain joins TRBV15 and TRBJ2-1; 8 bases map to TRBD2. J gave up 4 bases and V 8 bases, and 7 bases lay outside the gene matches. Germline V lookup: CDR1 LNHNV, CDR2 YYDKDF (reference sequence). There are 14 residues in the CDR3. For the CDR3, the DNA is TGTGCCACCCGGGAGGGGGAGTGGTACAATGAGCAGTTCTTC. It translates to CATREGEWYNEQFF.

The V and J genes are TRBV25-1 and TRBJ1-2, with D perhaps TRBD1 (5 bases). The CDR3 has 15 amino acids. V lost 4 bases, J lost 2 bases, and 14 bases lay in between. The germline gives CDR1 MGHDK, CDR2 SYGVNS. The CDR3 loop reads CASSARGTGNYGYTF. The CDR3 region has the DNA TGTGCCAGCAGTGCCCGGGGGACGGGAAACTATGGCTACACCTTC.

The rearrangement joins TRBV6-1 to TRBJ1-2, with 12 nucleotides matching TRBD1. Germline CDR1 and CDR2: MNHNS and SASEGT. V lost 5 bases to trimming and J lost 4 bases; unmatched junction nucleotides: 5. The CDR3 is 15 amino acids. The CDR3 spells CASSSPGQGAYGYTF. In nucleotides, the CDR3 is TGTGCCAGCAGTTCCCCGGGACAGGGGGCCTATGGCTACACCTTC.

This clone is a singleton in its sample. The genes are TRBV19 and TRBJ1-1, with D uncertain. This CDR3 contains 14 residues. The germline gives CDR1 LNHDA, CDR2 SQIVND (reference sequence). V was shortened by 3 bases and J by 1 base, with 9 bases between the two germline ends. CDR3 coding DNA: TGTGCCAGTAGTATTGGGGTAGGGAACACTGAAGCTTTCTTT. It is translated as CASSIGVGNTEAFF.

V and J are TRBV15 and TRBJ1-4; no reliable D call. V shed 1 base and J shed 2 bases, with 11 bases lying between them. Germline V gene sequence: CDR1 LNHNV, CDR2 YYDKDF (reference sequence). The CDR3 is 16 residues long. Here the CDR3 DNA reads TGTGCCACCAGCAGAGTGCGTCTTGGCACTAATGAAAAACTGTTTTTT. Protein sequence: CATSRVRLGTNEKLFF.

The J gene is TRBJ1-1, the V gene TRBV5-1; TRBD1 aligns across 8 bases. The ends lost 4 bases at V and 3 bases at J; junction bases unmatched: 5. Per the germline V gene, CDR1 is SGHRS and CDR2 is YFSETQ. The CDR3 loop spans 14 amino acids. CDR3 DNA: TGCGCCAGCAGCGGCGGACAGGGATACACTGAAGCTTTCTTT. This translates into CASSGGQGYTEAFF.

The chain combines TRBV7-2 with TRBJ1-4; 9 bases fit TRBD1. Germline loops: CDR1 SGHTA, CDR2 FQGNSA. The CDR3 covers 13 residues. Germline trimming cut 5 bases from V and 8 bases from J; bases unmatched to any gene: 3. CDR3 sequence reads: CASSTTGGEKLFF. The CDR3 bases are TGTGCCAGCAGCACGACAGGGGGAGAAAAACTGTTTTTT.

This clone was counted a few times. At the DNA level, this CDR3 is encoded by other sequences in the same sample as well. V and J are TRBV28 and TRBJ2-7, with D unclear. Germline V gene data show CDR1 as MDHEN and CDR2 as SYDVKM. Deletions cut 5 bases from V and 0 bases from J, with 5 bases between. The CDR3 extends over 12 amino acids. CDR3 sequence reads: CASSPSSYEQYF. The CDR3 DNA reads TGTGCCAGCAGTCCCAGCTCCTACGAGCAGTACTTC.

The chain combines TRBV18 with TRBJ1-4; D not resolved. The germline V gene encodes CDR1 KGHSH and CDR2 LQKENI. Trimming cost V 3 bases and J 0 bases, with 14 bases left between them. The CDR3 length is 17 residues. The CDR3 DNA follows: TGTGCCAGCTCACCCATGGTCAGTCGTGCAACTAATGAAAAACTGTTTTTT. Its protein is CASSPMVSRATNEKLFF.

The genes are TRBV4-1 and TRBJ2-2; 8 positions agree with TRBD2. The CDR3 contains 15 residues. Trimming cost V 2 bases and J 5 bases; bases outside gene matches: 4. CDR1 is MGHRA, CDR2 YSYEKL, per germline. CDR3 nucleotides: TGCGCCAGCAGCCAATCCGGGAGGGGTACCGGGGAGCTGTTTTTT. This encodes CASSQSGRGTGELFF.